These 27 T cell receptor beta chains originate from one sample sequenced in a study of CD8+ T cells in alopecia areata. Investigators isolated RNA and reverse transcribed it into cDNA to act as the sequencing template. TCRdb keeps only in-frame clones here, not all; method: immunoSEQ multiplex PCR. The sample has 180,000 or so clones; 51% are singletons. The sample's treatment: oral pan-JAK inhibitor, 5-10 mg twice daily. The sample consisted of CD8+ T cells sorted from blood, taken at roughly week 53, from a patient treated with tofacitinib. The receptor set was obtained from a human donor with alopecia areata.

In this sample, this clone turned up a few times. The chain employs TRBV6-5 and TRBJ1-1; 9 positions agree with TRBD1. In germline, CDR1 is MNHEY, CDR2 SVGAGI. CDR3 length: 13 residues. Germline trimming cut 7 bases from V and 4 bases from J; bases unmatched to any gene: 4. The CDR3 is CASTPTGGTEAFF. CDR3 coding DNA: TGTGCCAGCACCCCGACAGGGGGCACTGAAGCTTTCTTT.

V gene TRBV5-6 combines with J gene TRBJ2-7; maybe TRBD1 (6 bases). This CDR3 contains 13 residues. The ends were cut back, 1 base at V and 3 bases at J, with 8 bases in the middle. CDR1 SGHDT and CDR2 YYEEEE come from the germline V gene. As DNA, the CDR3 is TGTGCCAGCAGCTTGCGAGGGGGCTACGAGCAGTACTTC. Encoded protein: CASSLRGGYEQYF.

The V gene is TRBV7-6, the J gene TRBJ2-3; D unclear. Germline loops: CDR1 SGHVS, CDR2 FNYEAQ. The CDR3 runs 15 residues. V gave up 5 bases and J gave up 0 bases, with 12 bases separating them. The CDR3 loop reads CASSPDTISTDTQYF. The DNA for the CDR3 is TGTGCCAGCAGCCCAGACACTATAAGCACAGATACGCAGTATTTT.

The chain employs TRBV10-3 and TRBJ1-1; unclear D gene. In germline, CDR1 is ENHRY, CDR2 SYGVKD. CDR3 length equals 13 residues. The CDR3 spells CATVGQMNTEAFF. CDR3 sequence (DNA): TGTGCTACGGTAGGCCAGATGAACACTGAAGCTTTCTTT.

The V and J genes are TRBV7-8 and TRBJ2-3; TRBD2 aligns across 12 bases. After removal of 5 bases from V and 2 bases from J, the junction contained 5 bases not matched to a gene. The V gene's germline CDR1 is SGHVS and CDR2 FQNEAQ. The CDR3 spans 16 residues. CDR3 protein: CASSRTSGDPTDTQYF. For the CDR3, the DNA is TGTGCCAGCAGCCGGACTAGCGGGGATCCCACAGATACGCAGTATTTT. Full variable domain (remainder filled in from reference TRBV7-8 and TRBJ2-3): GAGVSQSPRYKVAKRGQDVALRCDPISGHVSLFWYQQALGQGPEFLTYFQNEAQLDKSGLPSDRFFAERPEGSVSTLKIQRTQQEDSAVYLCASSRTSGDPTDTQYFGPGTRLTVL.

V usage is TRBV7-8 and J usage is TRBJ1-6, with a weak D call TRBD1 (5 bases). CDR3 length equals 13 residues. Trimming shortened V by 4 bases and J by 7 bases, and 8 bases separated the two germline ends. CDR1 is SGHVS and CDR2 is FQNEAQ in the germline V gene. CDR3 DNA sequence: TGTGCCAGCAGCTCGGGGGAGAATTCACCCCTCCACTTT. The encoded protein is CASSSGENSPLHF.

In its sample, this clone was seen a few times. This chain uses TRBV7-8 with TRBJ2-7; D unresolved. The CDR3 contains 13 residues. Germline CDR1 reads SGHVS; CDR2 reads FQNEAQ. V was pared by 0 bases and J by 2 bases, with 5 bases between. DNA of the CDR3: TGTGCCAGCAGCTTAGCGTCCGCCTACGAGCAGTACTTC. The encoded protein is CASSLASAYEQYF. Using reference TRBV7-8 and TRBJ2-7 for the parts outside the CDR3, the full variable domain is GAGVSQSPRYKVAKRGQDVALRCDPISGHVSLFWYQQALGQGPEFLTYFQNEAQLDKSGLPSDRFFAERPEGSVSTLKIQRTQQEDSAVYLCASSLASAYEQYFGPGTRLTVT.

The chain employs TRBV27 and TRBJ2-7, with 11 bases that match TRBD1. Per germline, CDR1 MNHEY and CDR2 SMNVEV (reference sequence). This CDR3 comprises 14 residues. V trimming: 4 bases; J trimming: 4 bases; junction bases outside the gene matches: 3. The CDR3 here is CASSYRDRGYEQYF. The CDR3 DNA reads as TGTGCCAGCAGTTACCGGGACAGGGGGTACGAGCAGTACTTC.

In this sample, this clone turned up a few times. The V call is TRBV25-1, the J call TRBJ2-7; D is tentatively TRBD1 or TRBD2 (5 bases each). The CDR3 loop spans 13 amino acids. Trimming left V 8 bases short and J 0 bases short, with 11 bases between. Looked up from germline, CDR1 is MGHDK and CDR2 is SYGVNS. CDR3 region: CASGGPSSYEQYF. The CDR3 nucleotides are TGTGCCAGCGGGGGACCCAGCTCCTACGAGCAGTACTTC.

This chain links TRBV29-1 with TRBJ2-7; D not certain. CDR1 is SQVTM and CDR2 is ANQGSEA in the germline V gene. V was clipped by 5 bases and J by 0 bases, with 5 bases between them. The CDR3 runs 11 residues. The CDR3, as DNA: TGCAGCGTTAAACTCTCCTACGAGCAGTACTTC. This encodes CSVKLSYEQYF.

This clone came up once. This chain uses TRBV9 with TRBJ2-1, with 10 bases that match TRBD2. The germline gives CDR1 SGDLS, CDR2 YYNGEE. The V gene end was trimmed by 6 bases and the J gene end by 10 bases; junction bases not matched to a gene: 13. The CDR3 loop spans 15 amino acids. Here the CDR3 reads CASTPLAGDRREQFF. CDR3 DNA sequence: TGTGCCAGCACCCCTCTAGCGGGGGACCGCCGGGAGCAGTTCTTC.

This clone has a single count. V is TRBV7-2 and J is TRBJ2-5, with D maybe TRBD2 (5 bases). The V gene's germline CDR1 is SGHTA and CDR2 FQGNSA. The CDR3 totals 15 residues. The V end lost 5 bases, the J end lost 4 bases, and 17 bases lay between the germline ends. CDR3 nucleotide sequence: TGTGCCAGCAGCCGAAGACTAACCCCACTAGAGACCCAGTACTTC. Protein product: CASSRRLTPLETQYF.

In nucleotides, the CDR3 is TGTGCCAGCATGGAGACAGTCCCCGGGGAGCTGTTTTTT. It yields the protein CASMETVPGELFF. The chain recombines TRBV6-1 with TRBJ2-2; possibly TRBD1 for D (5 bases). The CDR3 extends over 13 amino acids. The V gene's germline CDR1 is MNHNS and CDR2 SASEGT. The V and J ends lost 7 bases and 6 bases respectively, with 12 bases between them.

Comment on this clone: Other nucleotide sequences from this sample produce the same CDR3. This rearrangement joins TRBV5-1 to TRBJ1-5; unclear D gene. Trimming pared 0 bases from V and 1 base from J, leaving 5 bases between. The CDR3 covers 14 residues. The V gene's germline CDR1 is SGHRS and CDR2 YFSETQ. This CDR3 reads CASSLGGSNQPQHF. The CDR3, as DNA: TGCGCCAGCAGCTTGGGAGGGAGCAATCAGCCCCAGCATTTT.

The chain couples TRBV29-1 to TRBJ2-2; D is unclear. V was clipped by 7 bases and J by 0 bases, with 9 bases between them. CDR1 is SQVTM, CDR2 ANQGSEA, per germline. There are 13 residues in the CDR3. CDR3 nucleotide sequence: TGCAGCGGATTACGGGCGAACACCGGGGAGCTGTTTTTT. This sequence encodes CSGLRANTGELFF.

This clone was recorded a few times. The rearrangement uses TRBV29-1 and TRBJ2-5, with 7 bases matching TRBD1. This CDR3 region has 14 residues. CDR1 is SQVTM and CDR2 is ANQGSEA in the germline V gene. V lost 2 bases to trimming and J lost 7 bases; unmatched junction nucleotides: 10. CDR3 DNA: TGCAGCGTTGAATGGGAAGACAGGGCGGTGACCCAGTACTTC. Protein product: CSVEWEDRAVTQYF.

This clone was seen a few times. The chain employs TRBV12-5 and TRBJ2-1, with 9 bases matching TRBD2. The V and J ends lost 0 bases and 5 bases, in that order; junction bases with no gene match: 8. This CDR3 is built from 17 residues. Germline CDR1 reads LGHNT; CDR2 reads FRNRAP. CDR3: CASGLVLATSGHNEQFF. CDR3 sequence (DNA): TGTGCTAGTGGTTTGGTACTGGCGACTAGCGGACACAATGAGCAGTTCTTC.

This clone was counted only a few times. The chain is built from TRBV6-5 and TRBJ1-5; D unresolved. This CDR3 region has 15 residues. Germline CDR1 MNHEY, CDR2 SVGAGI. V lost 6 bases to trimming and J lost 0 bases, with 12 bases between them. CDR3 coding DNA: TGTGCCAGCAGAACCGGGATCCTTAGCAATCAGCCCCAGCATTTT. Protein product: CASRTGILSNQPQHF.

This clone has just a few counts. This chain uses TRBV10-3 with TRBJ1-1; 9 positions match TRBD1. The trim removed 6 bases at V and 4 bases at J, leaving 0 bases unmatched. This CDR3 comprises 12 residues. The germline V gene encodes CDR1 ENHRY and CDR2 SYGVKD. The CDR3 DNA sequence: TGTGCCATCAGGACAGGGGGCACTGAAGCTTTCTTT. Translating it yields CAIRTGGTEAFF.

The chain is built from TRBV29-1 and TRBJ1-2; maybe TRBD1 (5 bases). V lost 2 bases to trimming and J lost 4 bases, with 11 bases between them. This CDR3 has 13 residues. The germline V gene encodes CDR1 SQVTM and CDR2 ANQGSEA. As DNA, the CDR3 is TGCAGCGTTGAAAAGGGGTTTCGCTATGGCTACACCTTC. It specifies CSVEKGFRYGYTF.

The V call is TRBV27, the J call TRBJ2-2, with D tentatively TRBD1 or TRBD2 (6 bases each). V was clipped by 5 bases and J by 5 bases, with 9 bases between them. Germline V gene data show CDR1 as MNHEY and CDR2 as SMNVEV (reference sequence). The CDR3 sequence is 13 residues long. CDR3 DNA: TGTGCCAGCAGTAGAGGGGGGACCGGGGAGCTGTTTTTT. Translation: CASSRGGTGELFF.

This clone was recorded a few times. As DNA, the CDR3 is TGTGCCTGGAGCATAGTGGGCACAGATACGCAGTATTTT. Translation: CAWSIVGTDTQYF. J is TRBJ2-3 and V is TRBV30; D is unresolved. V lost 3 bases and J lost 1, with 8 bases in between. The CDR3 is 13 residues long. Per germline, CDR1 GTSNPN and CDR2 SVGIG (reference sequence). Drawing the rest from reference TRBV30 and TRBJ2-3, the complete variable domain is SQTIHQWPATLVQPVGSPLSLECTVEGTSNPNLYWYRQAAGRGLQLLFYSVGIGQISSEVPQNLSASRPQDRQFILSSKKLLLSDSGFYLCAWSIVGTDTQYFGPGTRLTVL.

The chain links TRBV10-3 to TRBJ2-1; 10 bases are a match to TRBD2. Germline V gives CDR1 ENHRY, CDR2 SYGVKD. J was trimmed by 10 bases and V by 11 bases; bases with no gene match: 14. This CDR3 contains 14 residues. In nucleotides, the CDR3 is TGTGCCCAGGAGACTAGCGGGCCCCTCGGGGAGCAGTTCTTC. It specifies CAQETSGPLGEQFF.

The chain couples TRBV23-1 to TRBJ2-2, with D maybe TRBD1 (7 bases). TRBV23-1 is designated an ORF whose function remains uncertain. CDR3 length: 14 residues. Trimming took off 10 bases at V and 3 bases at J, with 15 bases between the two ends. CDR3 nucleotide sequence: TGCGCCACCCTCGACAGGGAGGACACCGGGGAGCTGTTTTTT. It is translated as CATLDREDTGELFF.

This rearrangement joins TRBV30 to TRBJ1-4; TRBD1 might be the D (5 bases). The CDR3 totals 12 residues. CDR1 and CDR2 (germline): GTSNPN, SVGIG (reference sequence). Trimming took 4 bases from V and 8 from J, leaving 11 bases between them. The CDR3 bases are TGTGCCTGGACCGGGGGTGGAGAAAAACTGTTTTTT. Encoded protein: CAWTGGGEKLFF. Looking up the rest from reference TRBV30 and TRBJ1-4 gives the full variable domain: SQTIHQWPATLVQPVGSPLSLECTVEGTSNPNLYWYRQAAGRGLQLLFYSVGIGQISSEVPQNLSASRPQDRQFILSSKKLLLSDSGFYLCAWTGGGEKLFFGSGTQLSVL.

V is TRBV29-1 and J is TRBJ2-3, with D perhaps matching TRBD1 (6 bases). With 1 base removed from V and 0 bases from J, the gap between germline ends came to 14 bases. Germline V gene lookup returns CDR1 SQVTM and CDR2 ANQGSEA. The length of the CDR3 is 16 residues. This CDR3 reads CSVEGTLDSSTDTQYF. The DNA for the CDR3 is TGCAGCGTTGAAGGAACGTTGGACAGCAGCACAGATACGCAGTATTTT.

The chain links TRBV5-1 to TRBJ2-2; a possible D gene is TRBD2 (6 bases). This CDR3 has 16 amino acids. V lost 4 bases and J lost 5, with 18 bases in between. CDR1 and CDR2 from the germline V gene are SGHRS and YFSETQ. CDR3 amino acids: CASSRGTARRTGELFF. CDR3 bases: TGCGCCAGCAGCCGAGGGACTGCACGAAGGACCGGGGAGCTGTTTTTT.